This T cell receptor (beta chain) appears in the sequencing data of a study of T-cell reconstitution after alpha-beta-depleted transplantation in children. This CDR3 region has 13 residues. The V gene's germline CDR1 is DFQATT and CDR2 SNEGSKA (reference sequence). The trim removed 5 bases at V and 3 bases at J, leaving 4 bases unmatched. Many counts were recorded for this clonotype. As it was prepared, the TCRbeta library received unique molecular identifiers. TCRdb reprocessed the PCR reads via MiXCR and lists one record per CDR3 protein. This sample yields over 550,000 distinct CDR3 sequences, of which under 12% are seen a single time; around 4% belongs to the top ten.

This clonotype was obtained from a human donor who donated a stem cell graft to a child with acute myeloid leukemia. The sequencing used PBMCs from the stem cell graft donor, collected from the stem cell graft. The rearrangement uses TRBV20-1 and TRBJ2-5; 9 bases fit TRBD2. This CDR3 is CSALAGDEETQYF. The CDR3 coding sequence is TGCAGTGCTTTAGCGGGAGACGAAGAGACCCAGTACTTC.